This T cell receptor beta chain appears in the sequencing data of a study of cytomegalovirus exposure and HLA in healthy donors. Study-wide results and caveats: In vitro work confirmed that a few CMV-associated chains recognize CMV antigens. The presence/absence work took it that sequencing depth was about the same across donors. A later analysis showed TCR association rates differing by HLA locus, peaking at DRB1 and lowest at HLA-C.

Primers: 60 Vbeta forward and 13 Jbeta reverse. The table came from immunoSEQ multiplex PCR; TCRdb's copy has only in-frame clones and leaves some out. Of about 120,000 clones in the sample, 74% were seen once. Donors likely had unrecorded immune exposures despite being nominally healthy when sampled. The CDR3 has 15 amino acids. Deletions cut 3 bases from V and 1 base from J, with 12 bases between. Germline V gene data show CDR1 as SGHRS and CDR2 as YFSETQ. This clone was counted a few times. Its specificity is unknown. This sequence originates from a human donor in good health. V and J are TRBV5-1 and TRBJ2-3; TRBD2 might be the D (6 bases). The sample consisted of PBMCs. CDR3: CASSWGLGGTDTQYF. For the CDR3, the DNA is TGCGCCAGCAGCTGGGGACTGGGGGGCACAGATACGCAGTATTTT.